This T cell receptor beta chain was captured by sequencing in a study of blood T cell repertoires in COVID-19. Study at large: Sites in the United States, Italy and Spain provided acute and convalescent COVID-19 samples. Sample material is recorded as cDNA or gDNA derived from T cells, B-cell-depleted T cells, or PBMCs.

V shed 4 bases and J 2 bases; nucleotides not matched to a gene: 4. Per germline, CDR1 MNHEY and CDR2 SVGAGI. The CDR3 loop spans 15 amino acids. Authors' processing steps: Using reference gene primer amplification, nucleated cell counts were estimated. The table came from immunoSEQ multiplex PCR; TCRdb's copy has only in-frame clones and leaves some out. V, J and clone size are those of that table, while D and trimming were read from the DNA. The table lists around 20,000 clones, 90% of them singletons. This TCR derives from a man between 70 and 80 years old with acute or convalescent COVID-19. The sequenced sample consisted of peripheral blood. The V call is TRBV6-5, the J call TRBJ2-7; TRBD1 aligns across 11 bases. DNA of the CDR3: TGTGCCAGCAGTTGGACAGGGGGCTTGACCTACGAGCAGTACTTC. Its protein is CASSWTGGLTYEQYF.